These 9 T cell receptor beta chains share one sample of origin, sequenced in a study of blood T cells in healthy people across ages (dated by TCRdb to about 2015). Library creation used 5' RACE. The sequencing machine was an Illumina HiSeq 2500. A second PCR of about 6 to 12 cycles was run with a J-beta primer mix and a sample-barcoded 5' primer. TCRdb ran its own pipeline on the public reads, namely fastp trimming at Q25 and MiXCR clone calling, and kept in-frame beta chains. Rows are unified per CDR3 protein, each entry keeping the most common DNA and genes. This sample has some 760,000 distinct CDR3 sequences in its table, and 20% to 25% of those were observed once. In total, the top ten clones hold 8% to 10% of the sample. This sample was shared with a second study, whose subject was T cells of mothers and their children.

The sample was blood. Receptors originate from a boy under 18 in good health.

The chain employs TRBV5-5 and TRBJ2-7, with D perhaps being TRBD1 or TRBD2 (7 bases each). CDR3 size: 15 residues. CDR1 and CDR2 (germline): SGHKS, YYEKEE (reference sequence). Deletions cut 1 base from V and 4 bases from J, with 15 bases between. The CDR3, as DNA: TGTGCCAGCAGCTTGAGCGGGACAGATCCTTACGAGCAGTACTTC. Residues: CASSLSGTDPYEQYF.

The J gene is TRBJ2-3, the V gene TRBV11-2, with D possibly being TRBD2 (5 bases). Trimming cost V 1 base and J 6 bases, with 11 bases left between them. The germline gives CDR1 SGHAT, CDR2 FQNNGV. This CDR3 has 14 amino acids. This CDR3 reads CASSLVGGRDTQYF. For the CDR3, the DNA is TGTGCCAGCAGCTTAGTTGGCGGGCGGGATACGCAGTATTTT.

The genes are TRBV3-1 and TRBJ2-2; D is unclear. V lost 6 bases and J 1 base, leaving 12 bases between the germline ends. Germline CDR1 reads LGHDT; CDR2 reads YNNKEL (reference sequence). CDR3 length: 15 amino acids. CDR3 amino acids: CASSPNRQNTGELFF. The CDR3 nucleotides read TGTGCCAGCAGTCCCAACCGACAGAACACCGGGGAGCTGTTTTTT.

J is TRBJ2-5 and V is TRBV6-6, with TRBD1 matching 9 bases. CDR1 and CDR2 from the germline V gene are MNHNY and SVGAGI (reference sequence). The V and J ends lost 8 bases and 4 bases, in that order; junction bases with no gene match: 11. The CDR3 consists of 15 residues. As DNA, the CDR3 is TGTGCCAGCTCGTCCACGGGACAGGGAGGAGAGACCCAGTACTTC. Protein sequence: CASSSTGQGGETQYF.

This clonotype has a handful of counts. This chain uses TRBV9 with TRBJ1-1, with D unresolved. The V end lost 3 bases, the J end lost 6 bases, and 15 bases lay between the germline ends. The CDR3 consists of 14 residues. CDR1 SGDLS and CDR2 YYNGEE come from the germline V gene. The CDR3 loop is CASSAQFGRSEAFF. The CDR3 bases are TGTGCCAGCAGCGCCCAATTCGGGAGGTCTGAAGCTTTCTTT.

This clonotype has a handful of counts. The chain has TRBV27 and TRBJ1-3; no clear D. The CDR3 has 15 amino acids. Germline CDR1 reads MNHEY; CDR2 reads SMNVEV (reference sequence). V was shortened by 0 bases and J by 4 bases, with 10 bases between the two germline ends. The CDR3 loop reads CASSLSRVAGNTIYF. The CDR3 DNA is TGTGCCAGCAGTTTATCGCGGGTTGCAGGAAACACCATATATTTT.

This clonotype appeared a few times. Germline is not matched at one junction end, which may reflect a read error. The chain combines TRBV2 with TRBJ2-7, with TRBD2 identical over 7 bases. The CDR3 totals 16 residues. Per germline, CDR1 SNHLY and CDR2 FYNNEI. The CDR3 coding sequence is TGTGCCAGCAGGGAAGGGATGGGAGGGGCACCCTACGAGCAGTACTTC. Translation: CASREGMGGAPYEQYF.

This clonotype came up a few times. The chain links TRBV4-2 to TRBJ1-2, with D perhaps TRBD1 (6 bases). V was clipped by 2 bases and J by 7 bases, with 11 bases between them. Germline lookup yields CDR1 LGHNA and CDR2 YNFKEQ. This CDR3 has 13 amino acids. The CDR3 DNA reads as TGTGCCAGCAGCCAAAGGGGGTCCCTTGGCTACACCTTC. This encodes CASSQRGSLGYTF.

This clonotype was counted a single time. The V and J genes are TRBV28 and TRBJ2-1; D unclear. Germline loops: CDR1 MDHEN, CDR2 SYDVKM. The CDR3 contains 11 residues. Deletions cut 5 bases from V and 9 bases from J, with 8 bases between. CDR3 sequence: CASSHLPEQFF. The CDR3 DNA follows: TGTGCCAGCAGTCACCTACCTGAGCAGTTCTTC.